A single sample gave rise to the 11 T cell receptor beta chains below, sequenced in a study of response to subunit inactivated influenza vaccine. TCRdb analysed the RT-PCR reads with MiXCR anew, one entry per CDR3 protein. The data contain around 170,000 distinct CDR3 sequences, around 10% of them seen just once; the ten biggest clones take up under 40%. The sample consisted of CD8+ T cells sorted from PBMCs, taken around 25 months after vaccination. The receptor source for this set is a man between 50 and 75 years old who received an inactivated influenza vaccine.

The gene calls are TRBV7-9 and TRBJ1-1; TRBD1 is a possible D gene (6 bases). Germline assignment: CDR1 SEHNR and CDR2 FQNEAQ (reference sequence). This CDR3 region has 14 residues. The V gene lost 1 base and the J gene lost 6 bases, with 12 bases spanning the gap. The CDR3 sequence: CASSLDREFAEAFF. DNA for the CDR3: TGTGCCAGCAGCTTAGACAGGGAGTTTGCTGAAGCTTTCTTT.

The CDR3 bases are TGTGCCAGCAGCTCCCTTACTGCAGATACGCAGTATTTT. Translation: CASSSLTADTQYF. This chain uses TRBV7-2 with TRBJ2-3; D gene unclear. Per germline, CDR1 SGHTA and CDR2 FQGNSA. Trimming cost V 4 bases and J 4 bases, with 9 bases left between them. This CDR3 spans 13 amino acids.

This chain connects TRBV29-1 to TRBJ1-1; unclear D gene. This CDR3 contains 13 residues. CDR1 and CDR2 (germline): SQVTM, ANQGSEA. V gave up 7 bases and J gave up 4 bases, with 16 bases separating them. The CDR3 DNA reads as TGCAGCGCAATACCGGCGGGGTCCACTGAAGCTTTCTTT. This gives the protein CSAIPAGSTEAFF.

The J gene is TRBJ2-1, the V gene TRBV5-8; weak D call: TRBD1 (6 bases). V lost 7 bases to trimming and J lost 2 bases, with 10 bases between them. Germline loops: CDR1 SGHTS, CDR2 YDEGEE. The CDR3 length is 13 residues. Here the CDR3 reads CASGQGPYNEQFF. The CDR3, as DNA: TGTGCCAGCGGTCAGGGGCCCTACAATGAGCAGTTCTTC.

In its sample, this clonotype was seen a few times. The chain recombines TRBV5-6 with TRBJ2-7, with TRBD1 matching 8 bases. The CDR3 totals 16 residues. J lost 0 bases, V lost 1 base, and 6 bases had no gene match. Germline CDR1 and CDR2: SGHDT and YYEEEE. The CDR3 here is CASSLTGGIPSYEQYF. For the CDR3, the DNA is TGTGCCAGCAGCTTGACAGGGGGTATTCCCTCCTACGAGCAGTACTTC.

V usage is TRBV7-9 and J usage is TRBJ2-4; 8 nucleotides line up with TRBD1. Germline-derived CDR1 and CDR2 are SEHNR and FQNEAQ (reference sequence). The junction had 9 bases not matched to a gene; V was cut back by 5 bases and J by 6 bases. The CDR3 totals 15 residues. This chain's CDR3 is CASSLQGGFGNIQYF. The CDR3 DNA reads as TGTGCCAGCAGCCTACAGGGGGGATTTGGAAACATTCAGTACTTC.

The rearrangement joins TRBV9 to TRBJ2-7; D is perhaps TRBD2 (6 bases). Germline CDR1 SGDLS, CDR2 YYNGEE. The CDR3 sequence is 13 residues long. With 7 bases removed from V and 2 bases from J, the gap between germline ends came to 13 bases. The chain's CDR3 is CASVDYETYEQYF. CDR3 DNA: TGTGCCAGCGTGGACTACGAAACCTACGAGCAGTACTTC.

This clonotype has a handful of counts. The gene calls are TRBV20-1 and TRBJ2-7, with D possibly being TRBD1 (6 bases). The germline CDR1 and CDR2 sequences are DFQATT and SNEGSKA (reference sequence). V was cut by 4 bases and J by 4 bases, with 11 bases left in between. The CDR3 sequence is 12 residues long. The CDR3: CSAIRTAYEQYF. CDR3 sequence (DNA): TGCAGTGCTATTCGGACAGCGTACGAGCAGTACTTC.

This clonotype was found a few times. As DNA, the CDR3 is TGTGCCAGCAGTTACTCCCCGGGGGCCTCCTACGAGCAGTACTTC. Its protein product is CASSYSPGASYEQYF. The gene calls are TRBV6-5 and TRBJ2-7, with D possibly being TRBD1 or TRBD2 (6 bases each). The V gene's germline CDR1 is MNHEY and CDR2 SVGAGI. The ends were cut back, 0 bases at V and 0 bases at J, with 9 bases in the middle. The CDR3 has 15 amino acids.

The chain's CDR3 is CASSQEFGGGNEQFF. The CDR3 DNA follows: TGTGCCAGCAGCCAAGAGTTCGGGGGGGGCAATGAGCAGTTCTTC. The chain links TRBV3-1 to TRBJ2-1; 8 bases align to TRBD2. Germline lookup yields CDR1 LGHDT and CDR2 YNNKEL (reference sequence). V gave up 0 bases and J gave up 6 bases; unmatched junction bases: 4. The CDR3 has 15 amino acids.

The chain combines TRBV11-2 with TRBJ2-7, with TRBD2 identical over 14 bases. Per the germline V gene, CDR1 is SGHAT and CDR2 is FQNNGV. The V and J ends lost 5 bases and 3 bases, in that order; junction bases with no gene match: 3. The CDR3 is 15 residues long. CDR3 DNA sequence: TGTGCCAGCAGCGAGGGACTAGCGGGGGACTACGAGCAGTACTTC. Translation: CASSEGLAGDYEQYF. Combining the CDR3 with reference TRBV11-2 and TRBJ2-7 gives the whole variable domain EAGVAQSPRYKIIEKRQSVAFWCNPISGHATLYWYQQILGQGPKLLIQFQNNGVVDDSQLPKDRFSAERLKGVDSTLKIQPAKLEDSAVYLCASSEGLAGDYEQYFGPGTRLTVT.